The 23 T cell receptor beta chains given below trace back to one sample, sequenced in a study of blood T cell dynamics during melanoma immunotherapy. Only in-frame clones appear in the TCRdb table, and some are missing; sequencing was by immunoSEQ multiplex PCR. The sample holds around 20,000 clones, roughly 89% seen once. The time point denotes: pre-treatment baseline. The source was blood, collected from a patient treated with checkpoint blockade. These receptors came from a human donor with melanoma.

The chain uses TRBV7-3 and TRBJ2-7, with D uncertain. This CDR3 has 14 amino acids. Germline values: CDR1 SGHTA, CDR2 FQGTGA. The germline V and J ends were trimmed by 3 bases and 3 bases, with 12 bases remaining between them. CDR3 bases: TGTGCCAGCAGCTTGGAAGGATCGAACTACGAGCAGTACTTC. It is translated as CASSLEGSNYEQYF.

The V and J genes are TRBV5-1 and TRBJ1-1; D is undetermined. The V end was cut by 0 bases, the J end by 7 bases, with 13 bases between. Germline assignment: CDR1 SGHRS and CDR2 YFSETQ. The CDR3 is 14 amino acids. The CDR3 is CASSLEGMDSEAFF. The CDR3 nucleotides read TGCGCCAGCAGCTTGGAAGGGATGGATAGTGAAGCTTTCTTT.

This clone was recorded once. The chain carries TRBV2 and TRBJ2-7, with TRBD1 identical over 12 bases. The CDR3 has 16 amino acids. The germline V gene encodes CDR1 SNHLY and CDR2 FYNNEI. The junction had 8 bases not matched to a gene; V was cut back by 3 bases and J by 5 bases. This CDR3 reads CASSDPGTGGLHEQYF. The DNA for the CDR3 is TGTGCCAGCAGTGATCCCGGGACAGGGGGCCTCCACGAGCAGTACTTC.

The J gene is TRBJ1-2, the V gene TRBV5-5, with TRBD1 identical over 7 bases. Looked up from germline, CDR1 is SGHKS and CDR2 is YYEKEE (reference sequence). This CDR3 region has 14 residues. V was pared by 4 bases and J by 6 bases, with 9 bases of the junction left unmatched. The CDR3 region is CASSESAGGDGYTF. The CDR3 DNA reads TGTGCCAGCAGCGAAAGCGCAGGGGGGGATGGCTACACCTTC.

The gene calls are TRBV6-5 and TRBJ2-5; 10 nucleotides align to TRBD2. This CDR3 has 15 amino acids. The V gene's germline CDR1 is MNHEY and CDR2 SVGAGI. Trimming removed 6 bases from V and 2 bases from J; junction bases left unmatched: 6. The CDR3 spells CASRRPSGGQETQYF. CDR3 coding DNA: TGTGCCAGCAGGCGTCCTAGCGGGGGACAAGAGACCCAGTACTTC.

This clone has only one observation. The chain is built from TRBV5-1 and TRBJ2-5, with 10 bases fitting TRBD1. V lost 0 bases to trimming and J lost 2 bases; unmatched junction nucleotides: 7. The V gene's germline CDR1 is SGHRS and CDR2 YFSETQ. This CDR3 spans 17 amino acids. CDR3 residues: CASSLAPGQGLQETQYF. CDR3 coding DNA: TGCGCCAGCAGCTTGGCCCCGGGACAGGGGTTACAAGAGACCCAGTACTTC.

The chain recombines TRBV6-4 with TRBJ1-2, with D tentatively TRBD1 (6 bases). The CDR3 loop spans 12 amino acids. The germline CDR1 and CDR2 sequences are MRHNA and SNTAGT. Trimming cost V 6 bases and J 14 bases, with 19 bases left between them. DNA for the CDR3: TGTGCCAGCAGCCCCGGGGCAGGGGTCTGGACCTTC. Translated, it gives CASSPGAGVWTF.

CDR3 in DNA: TGCGCCAGCAGCCCCAAGAAGTCTAGCGGGAGTCGCGAGCAGTACTTC. Translating it yields CASSPKKSSGSREQYF. V is TRBV4-1 and J is TRBJ2-5; 10 bases are a match to TRBD2. The DNA end is more similar to TRBJ2-7, so the J call may be wrong. In germline, CDR1 is MGHRA, CDR2 YSYEKL. There are 16 residues in the CDR3.

For the CDR3, the DNA is TGCGCCAGCAGCTTGCAGATGAACACTGAAGCTTTCTTT. This codes for CASSLQMNTEAFF. The rearrangement joins TRBV5-1 to TRBJ1-1; D is unresolved. Between the trimmed V and J ends, which lost 1 base and 0 bases, there was a span of 4 bases. The CDR3 is 13 amino acids. Germline CDR1 SGHRS, CDR2 YFSETQ.

In DNA form, the CDR3 reads TGCGCCAGCAGCGCAGCGGGAGGGTCCTACAATGAGCAGTTCTTC. It codes for CASSAAGGSYNEQFF. The chain recombines TRBV5-1 with TRBJ2-1; 10 bases map to TRBD2. Germline V gene data show CDR1 as SGHRS and CDR2 as YFSETQ. CDR3 length equals 15 residues. Germline trimming cut 4 bases from V and 1 base from J; bases unmatched to any gene: 2.

The V gene is TRBV5-4, the J gene TRBJ2-5; D is uncertain. This CDR3 is built from 15 residues. Germline CDR1 SGHNT, CDR2 YYREEE (reference sequence). The V end lost 4 bases, the J end lost 5 bases, and 18 bases lay between the germline ends. Written as DNA, the CDR3 is TGTGCCAGCAGCCTTACGCAGGCCCTAGGGGAGACCCAGTACTTC. Translating gives CASSLTQALGETQYF.

CDR3 DNA sequence: TGTGCCTGGGGGAGTGGGACAGACGGAAACACCATATATTTT. Amino acid sequence: CAWGSGTDGNTIYF. The chain carries TRBV30 and TRBJ1-3; the match to TRBD1 covers 7 bases. J lost 4 bases, V lost 5 bases, and 8 bases had no gene match. CDR1 GTSNPN and CDR2 SVGIG come from the germline V gene (reference sequence). The CDR3 spans 14 residues.

The V and J genes are TRBV7-8 and TRBJ2-1, with D possibly matching TRBD2 (5 bases). The CDR3 covers 20 residues. Trimming removed 4 bases at V and 0 bases at J, with 25 bases between. Germline V gene data show CDR1 as SGHVS and CDR2 as FQNEAQ. The CDR3: CASSSRRLGTGVFSYNEQFF. The CDR3 DNA is TGTGCCAGCAGCTCGCGGAGGTTAGGTACGGGCGTTTTCTCCTACAATGAGCAGTTCTTC.

The V and J genes are TRBV19 and TRBJ1-2; perhaps TRBD1 as D (5 bases). This CDR3 contains 16 residues. Germline V gives CDR1 LNHDA, CDR2 SQIVND (reference sequence). V lost 4 bases and J lost 4, with 19 bases in between. This CDR3 is CASSTRQGVRSYGYTF. The CDR3 region has the DNA TGTGCCAGTAGTACTCGACAAGGGGTCAGGAGCTATGGCTACACCTTC.

This clone was seen only once. CDR3 amino acids: CASRSLGTGGGGYTF. The DNA for the CDR3 is TGTGCCAGCAGGAGTCTCGGGACAGGGGGCGGTGGCTACACCTTC. The chain couples TRBV27 to TRBJ1-2; 12 nucleotides match TRBD1. The CDR3 is 15 amino acids. The germline V gene encodes CDR1 MNHEY and CDR2 SMNVEV (reference sequence). V lost 6 bases, J lost 7 bases, and 9 bases stayed unmatched.

This clone was found once. The chain recombines TRBV2 with TRBJ2-3; no firm D call. Trimming took off 2 bases at V and 0 bases at J, with 3 bases between the two ends. Germline loops: CDR1 SNHLY, CDR2 FYNNEI. The CDR3 has 13 amino acids. The CDR3 nucleotides read TGTGCCAGCAGTGAATATAGCACAGATACGCAGTATTTT. It specifies CASSEYSTDTQYF. The full variable domain, rest sourced from reference TRBV2 and TRBJ2-3, is EPEVTQTPSHQVTQMGQEVILRCVPISNHLYFYWYRQILGQKVEFLVSFYNNEISEKSEIFDDQFSVERPDGSNFTLKIRSTKLEDSAMYFCASSEYSTDTQYFGPGTRLTVL.

The gene calls are TRBV29-1 and TRBJ2-1; 8 positions match TRBD2. The CDR3 has 12 amino acids. V was pared by 1 base and J by 10 bases, with 3 bases of the junction left unmatched. CDR1 is SQVTM, CDR2 ANQGSEA, per germline. Here the CDR3 DNA reads TGCAGCGTTGAAGTAGCGGGAAGAGAGCAGTTCTTC. This translates into CSVEVAGREQFF.

The chain joins TRBV28 to TRBJ1-2; D is uncertain. The V and J ends lost 2 bases and 7 bases respectively, with 11 bases between them. This CDR3 has 13 amino acids. CDR1 is MDHEN, CDR2 SYDVKM, per germline. Written as DNA, the CDR3 is TGTGCCAGCAGTTTACGGAGCCCCCCTGGCTACACCTTC. Protein: CASSLRSPPGYTF.

The chain has TRBV27 and TRBJ1-1; tentative D call: TRBD1 (5 bases). V dropped 5 bases and J dropped 0 bases, with 19 bases sitting between them. CDR1 and CDR2 (germline): MNHEY, SMNVEV (reference sequence). The CDR3 runs 17 residues. The CDR3 bases are TGTGCCAGCAGTACCTCCGCCCGACAGCCCATGAACACTGAAGCTTTCTTT. Translated: CASSTSARQPMNTEAFF.

The rearrangement joins TRBV11-3 to TRBJ2-6; 8 nucleotides agree with TRBD2. J was trimmed by 0 bases and V by 4 bases; bases with no gene match: 5. This CDR3 is built from 17 residues. Looked up from germline, CDR1 is SGHNT and CDR2 is YENEEA. The CDR3 reads CASSSGLGVSGANVLTF. CDR3 coding DNA: TGTGCCAGCAGCTCGGGACTAGGGGTCTCTGGGGCCAACGTCCTGACTTTC.

This rearrangement joins TRBV7-3 to TRBJ2-2, with TRBD1 matching over 12 bases. Germline loops: CDR1 SGHTA, CDR2 FQGTGA. With 0 bases clipped from V and 5 bases from J, the junction kept 1 base outside the gene matches. This CDR3 has 16 amino acids. The CDR3 loop is CASSLTGQGATGELFF. The CDR3 DNA sequence: TGTGCCAGCAGCTTAACGGGACAGGGGGCGACCGGGGAGCTGTTTTTT. Combining the CDR3 with reference TRBV7-3 and TRBJ2-2 gives the whole variable domain GAGVSQTPSNKVTEKGKYVELRCDPISGHTALYWYRQSLGQGPEFLIYFQGTGAADDSGLPNDRFFAVRPEGSVSTLKIQRTERGDSAVYLCASSLTGQGATGELFFGEGSRLTVL.

The chain recombines TRBV7-4 with TRBJ1-4, with 8 bases lining up with TRBD1. The CDR3 spans 15 residues. J was trimmed by 10 bases and V by 5 bases; bases with no gene match: 12. Germline CDR1 SGHVT, CDR2 SQSDAQ. In DNA form, the CDR3 reads TGTGCCAGCAGCGTTACCGGGACAGGAGTTGGAAAACTGTTTTTT. Its translation is CASSVTGTGVGKLFF.

The chain employs TRBV11-2 and TRBJ2-7; 10 nucleotides agree with TRBD2. Trimming cost V 5 bases and J 4 bases; bases outside gene matches: 8. CDR1 SGHAT and CDR2 FQNNGV come from the germline V gene. CDR3 length equals 15 residues. The CDR3 loop reads CASSPELAGVYEQYF. CDR3 nucleotides: TGTGCCAGCAGCCCTGAGCTAGCGGGGGTATACGAGCAGTACTTC. Complete variable domain (other parts from reference TRBV11-2 and TRBJ2-7): EAGVAQSPRYKIIEKRQSVAFWCNPISGHATLYWYQQILGQGPKLLIQFQNNGVVDDSQLPKDRFSAERLKGVDSTLKIQPAKLEDSAVYLCASSPELAGVYEQYFGPGTRLTVT.